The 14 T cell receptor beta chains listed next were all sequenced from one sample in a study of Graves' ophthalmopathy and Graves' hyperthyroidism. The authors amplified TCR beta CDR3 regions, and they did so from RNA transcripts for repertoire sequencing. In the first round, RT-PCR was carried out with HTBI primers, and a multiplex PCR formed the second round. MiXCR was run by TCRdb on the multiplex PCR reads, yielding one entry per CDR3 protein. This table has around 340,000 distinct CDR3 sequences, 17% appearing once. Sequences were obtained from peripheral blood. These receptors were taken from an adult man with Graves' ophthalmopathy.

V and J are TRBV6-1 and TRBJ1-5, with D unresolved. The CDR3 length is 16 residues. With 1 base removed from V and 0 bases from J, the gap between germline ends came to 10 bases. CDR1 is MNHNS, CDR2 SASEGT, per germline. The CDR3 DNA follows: TGTGCCAGCAGTGAAGTAGGTGGGATTAGCAATCAGCCCCAGCATTTT. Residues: CASSEVGGISNQPQHF.

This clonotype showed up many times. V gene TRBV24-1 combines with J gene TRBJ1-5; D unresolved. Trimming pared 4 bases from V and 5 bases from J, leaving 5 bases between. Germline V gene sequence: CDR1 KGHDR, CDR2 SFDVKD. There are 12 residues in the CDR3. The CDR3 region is CATSDYDQPQHF. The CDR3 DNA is TGTGCCACCAGTGACTATGATCAGCCCCAGCATTTT.

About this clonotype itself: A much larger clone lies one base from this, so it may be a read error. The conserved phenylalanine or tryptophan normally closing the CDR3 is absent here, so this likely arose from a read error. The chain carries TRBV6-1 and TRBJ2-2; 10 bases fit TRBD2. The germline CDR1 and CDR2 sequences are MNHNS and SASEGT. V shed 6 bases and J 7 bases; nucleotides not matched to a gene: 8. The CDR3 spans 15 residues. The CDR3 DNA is TGTGCCAGCAGCCCTCTAGCGGGAGTTATCGGGGAGCTGTTTATT. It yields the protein CASSPLAGVIGELFI.

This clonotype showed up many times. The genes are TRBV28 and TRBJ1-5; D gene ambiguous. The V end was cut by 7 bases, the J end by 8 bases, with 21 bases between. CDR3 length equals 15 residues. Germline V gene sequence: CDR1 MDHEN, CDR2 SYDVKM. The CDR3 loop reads CASNAIGRAIKPQHF. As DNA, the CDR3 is TGTGCCAGCAACGCGATCGGACGGGCAATCAAGCCCCAGCATTTT.

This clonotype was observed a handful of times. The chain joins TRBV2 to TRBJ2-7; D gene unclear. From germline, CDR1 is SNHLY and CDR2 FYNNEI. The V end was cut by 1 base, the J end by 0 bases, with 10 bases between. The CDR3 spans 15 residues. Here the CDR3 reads CASSEEGGSSYEQYF. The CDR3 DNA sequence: TGTGCCAGCAGTGAAGAGGGTGGTAGCTCCTACGAGCAGTACTTC.

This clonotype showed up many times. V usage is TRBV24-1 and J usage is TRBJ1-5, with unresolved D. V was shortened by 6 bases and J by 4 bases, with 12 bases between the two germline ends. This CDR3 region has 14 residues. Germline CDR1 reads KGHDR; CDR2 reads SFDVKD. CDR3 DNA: TGTGCCACCAGTACCTTTGGAGTAAATCAGCCCCAGCATTTT. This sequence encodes CATSTFGVNQPQHF.

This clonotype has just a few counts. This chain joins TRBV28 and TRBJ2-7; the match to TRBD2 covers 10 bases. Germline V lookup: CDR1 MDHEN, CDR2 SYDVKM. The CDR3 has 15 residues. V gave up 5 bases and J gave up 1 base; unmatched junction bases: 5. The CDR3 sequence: CASSPASGGSYEQYF. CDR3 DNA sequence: TGTGCCAGCAGTCCCGCTAGCGGGGGATCCTACGAGCAGTACTTC.

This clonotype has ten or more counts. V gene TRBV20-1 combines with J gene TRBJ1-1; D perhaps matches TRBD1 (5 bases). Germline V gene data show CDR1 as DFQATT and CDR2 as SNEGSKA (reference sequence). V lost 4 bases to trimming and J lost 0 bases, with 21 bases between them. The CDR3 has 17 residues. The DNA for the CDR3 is TGCAGTGCTACCCCTCCGGGACTTATCTTTCTGAACACTGAAGCTTTCTTT. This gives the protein CSATPPGLIFLNTEAFF.

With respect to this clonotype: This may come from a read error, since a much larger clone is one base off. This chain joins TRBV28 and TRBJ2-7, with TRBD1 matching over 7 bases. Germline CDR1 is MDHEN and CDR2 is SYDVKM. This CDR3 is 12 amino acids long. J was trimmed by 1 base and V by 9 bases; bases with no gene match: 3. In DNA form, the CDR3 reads TGTGCCAGTCTGGGACAGTCCTACGAGCAGTACTTC. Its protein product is CASLGQSYEQYF.

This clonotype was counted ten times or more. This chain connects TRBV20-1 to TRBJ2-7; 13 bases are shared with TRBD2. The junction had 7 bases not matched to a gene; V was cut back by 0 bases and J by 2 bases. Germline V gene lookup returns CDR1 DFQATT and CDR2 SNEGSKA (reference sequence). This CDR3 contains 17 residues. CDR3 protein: CSARENTGTSGTYEQYF. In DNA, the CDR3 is TGCAGTGCTAGAGAAAATACCGGGACTAGCGGGACCTACGAGCAGTACTTC.

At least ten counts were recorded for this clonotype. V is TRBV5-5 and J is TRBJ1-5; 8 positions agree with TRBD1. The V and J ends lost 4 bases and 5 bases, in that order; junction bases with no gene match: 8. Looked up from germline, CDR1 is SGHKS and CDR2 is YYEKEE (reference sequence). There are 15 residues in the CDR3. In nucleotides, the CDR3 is TGTGCCAGCAGCGAGACAGGGGTTTGGGATCAGCCCCAGCATTTT. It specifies CASSETGVWDQPQHF.

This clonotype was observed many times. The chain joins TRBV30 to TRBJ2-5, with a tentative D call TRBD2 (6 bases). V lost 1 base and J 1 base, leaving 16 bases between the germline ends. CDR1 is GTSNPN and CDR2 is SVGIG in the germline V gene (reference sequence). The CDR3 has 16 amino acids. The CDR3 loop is CAWSEGLGTLQETQYF. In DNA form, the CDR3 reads TGTGCCTGGAGTGAGGGATTAGGGACTCTCCAAGAGACCCAGTACTTC.

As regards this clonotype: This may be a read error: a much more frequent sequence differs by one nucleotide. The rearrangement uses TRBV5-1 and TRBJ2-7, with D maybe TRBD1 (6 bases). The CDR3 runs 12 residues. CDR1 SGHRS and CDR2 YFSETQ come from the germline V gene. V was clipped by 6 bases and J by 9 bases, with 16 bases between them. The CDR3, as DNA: TGCGCCAGCATCCTACAGGGTTGGGGGCAGTACTTC. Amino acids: CASILQGWGQYF.

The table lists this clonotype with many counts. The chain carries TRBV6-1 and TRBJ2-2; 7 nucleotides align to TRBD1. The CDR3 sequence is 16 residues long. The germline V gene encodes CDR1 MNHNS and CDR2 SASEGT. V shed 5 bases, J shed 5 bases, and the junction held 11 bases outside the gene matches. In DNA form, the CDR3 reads TGTGCCAGCAGTACGGGCGGCAGGGGGTGGACCGGGGAGCTGTTTTTT. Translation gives CASSTGGRGWTGELFF.